Listed below are T cell receptor beta chains from one sample, sequenced in a study of cytomegalovirus exposure and HLA in healthy donors. Using immunoSEQ multiplex PCR, the repertoire was profiled, and TCRdb retains in-frame clones only, with some absent. Found here are under 200,000 clones, roughly 80% of them singletons; the top ten hold 7.5% to 9.5%. The sequenced sample consisted of PBMCs. Every receptor here comes from a male donor in good health and CMV-seropositive. CDR3s include the opening cysteine and the closing phenylalanine or tryptophan. D genes are given only for firm matches. Not every row has a clone size; where given, it reads once, few, many or a size class.

cdr3_aa cdr3_nt d_call j_call clone_size v_call
CASSQGGGGANEKLFF TGCGCCAGCAGCCAGGGGGGAGGAGGTGCTAATGAAAAACTGTTTTTT - TRBJ1-4 - TRBV4-3
CASSSSPSTDTQYF TGTGCCAGCAGCTCTAGTCCTAGCACAGATACGCAGTATTTT - TRBJ2-3 - TRBV9
CASSPTGGSYEQYF TGTGCCAGCAGTCCGACGGGAGGGTCCTACGAGCAGTACTTC TRBD2 TRBJ2-7 - TRBV27
CASSQGPAGGSYEQYF TGCGCCAGCAGCCAAGGCCCAGCGGGAGGTTCCTACGAGCAGTACTTC TRBD2 TRBJ2-7 - TRBV4-3
CASSSLRGGLNTGELSF TGTGCCAGCTCTTCCCTGCGGGGTGGATTGAACACCGGGGAGCTGTCTTTT - TRBJ2-2 - TRBV19
CASSLGQGRYTF TGTGCCAGCAGCTTAGGACAGGGCCGCTACACCTTC TRBD1 TRBJ1-2 - TRBV7-2
CASSEWREPANYGYTF TGTGCCAGCAGTGAGTGGAGGGAGCCGGCTAACTATGGCTACACCTTC - TRBJ1-2 - TRBV2
CASEIRRTGYHEQYF TGTGCCAGCGAAATCCGTCGGACAGGGTATCACGAGCAGTACTTC TRBD1 TRBJ2-7 - TRBV5-6
CASSLEHFNQPQHF TGTGCCAGCAGCTTAGAACATTTCAATCAGCCCCAGCATTTT - TRBJ1-5 - TRBV7-2
CASPRGAGVEEQYF TGTGCCAGTCCCCGCGGGGCGGGAGTTGAGGAGCAGTACTTC TRBD2 TRBJ2-7 - TRBV2
CATRRDSSYEQYF TGTGCCACCCGCCGGGACAGCTCCTACGAGCAGTACTTC TRBD1 TRBJ2-7 - TRBV28
CAWSGTRLASNTGELFF TGTGCCTGGAGTGGAACCCGACTAGCGTCGAACACCGGGGAGCTGTTTTTT TRBD2 TRBJ2-2 - TRBV30
CASSFQNYEQYF TGTGCCAGCAGTTTTCAGAACTACGAGCAGTACTTC - TRBJ2-7 few TRBV28
CAWSGRGGTEAFF TGTGCCTGGAGTGGCAGGGGTGGCACTGAAGCTTTCTTT - TRBJ1-1 - TRBV30
CASSYSTSGGAYEQHF TGTGCCAGCAGTTACTCGACTAGCGGGGGGGCCTACGAGCAGCACTTC TRBD2 TRBJ2-7 - TRBV6-5
CSVRTGVDEQFF TGCAGCGTTCGGACAGGGGTGGATGAGCAGTTCTTC TRBD1 TRBJ2-1 - TRBV29-1
CASSLDSNTEAFF TGTGCCAGCAGCTTGGACAGCAACACTGAAGCTTTCTTT - TRBJ1-1 - TRBV5-4
CASALGGLEQYF TGTGCCAGCGCACTGGGGGGGCTCGAGCAGTACTTC - TRBJ2-7 - TRBV11-2
CATRGYSGNTIYF TGTGCCACCCGAGGATACTCTGGAAACACCATATATTTT - TRBJ1-3 once TRBV15
CASRDGTGRNTIYF TGCGCCAGCAGAGACGGGACAGGCCGGAACACCATATATTTT TRBD1 TRBJ1-3 - TRBV5-1
CASSRDRSGGTEAFF TGTGCCAGCTCACGCGACCGTTCGGGGGGCACTGAAGCTTTCTTT - TRBJ1-1 - TRBV18
CAWRPDSLYEKLFF TGTGCCTGGAGGCCCGACAGCTTATACGAAAAACTGTTTTTT - TRBJ1-4 once TRBV30
CASSPNRPGFGETEAFF TGTGCCAGCAGTCCCAACCGCCCGGGGTTTGGGGAAACTGAAGCTTTCTTT - TRBJ1-1 - TRBV28
CASSFSPNTGELFF TGTGCCAGCAGCTTCAGTCCGAACACCGGGGAGCTGTTTTTT - TRBJ2-2 - TRBV5-4
CASSLIEADTQYF TGTGCCAGCAGCTTGATAGAAGCAGATACGCAGTATTTT - TRBJ2-3 - TRBV5-5
CASSVRNEQFF TGTGCCAGCAGTGTCCGTAATGAGCAGTTCTTC - TRBJ2-1 - TRBV6-1
CASSFGPSGTGDEKLFF TGTGCCAGCAGCTTTGGCCCTTCCGGGACAGGAGATGAAAAACTGTTTTTT TRBD1 TRBJ1-4 - TRBV5-4
CASSSLDREIEAFF TGTGCCAGCAGTTCACTCGACAGGGAGATTGAAGCTTTCTTT TRBD1 TRBJ1-1 - TRBV27
CASSPDTGTEQFF TGTGCCAGCAGCCCAGATACGGGGACAGAGCAGTTCTTC - TRBJ2-1 - TRBV7-7
CASSYRDRVGEQYF TGTGCCAGCAGCTACCGGGACAGGGTAGGAGAGCAGTACTTC TRBD1 TRBJ2-7 - TRBV5-4
CAWSVGTVPSEAFF TGTGCCTGGAGTGTAGGGACAGTACCTTCTGAAGCTTTCTTT TRBD1 TRBJ1-1 - TRBV30
CASSLDIGSPLHF TGTGCCAGCAGCCTGGACATTGGTTCACCCCTCCACTTT - TRBJ1-6 - TRBV5-4
CAWGGKPGQGTGGYTF TGTGCCTGGGGAGGCAAACCGGGACAGGGTACGGGTGGCTACACCTTC TRBD1 TRBJ1-2 - TRBV30
CASSPQGRREKLFF TGTGCCAGCAGCCCACAGGGGCGGCGTGAAAAACTGTTTTTT TRBD1 TRBJ1-4 - TRBV7-9
CASSVNSNTGELFF TGTGCCAGCAGTGTTAACTCGAACACCGGGGAGCTGTTTTTT - TRBJ2-2 - TRBV25-1
CASREQGAHEQYF TGTGCCAGCAGGGAACAGGGGGCCCACGAGCAGTACTTC TRBD1 TRBJ2-7 - TRBV6-4
CASPVGLAATGELFF TGTGCCAGCCCGGTTGGACTAGCTGCGACCGGGGAGCTGTTTTTT TRBD2 TRBJ2-2 once TRBV18
CASSYLFAGSGEQFF TGTGCCAGCAGTTACTTATTTGCGGGGTCTGGCGAGCAGTTCTTC - TRBJ2-1 once TRBV6-5
CATTTSGRVRTGELFF TGTGCCACCACGACTAGCGGGAGGGTGCGGACCGGGGAGCTGTTTTTT TRBD2 TRBJ2-2 - TRBV28
CASSPRPGTSGNTIYF TGTGCCAGCTCACCACGTCCAGGAACTTCTGGAAACACCATATATTTT - TRBJ1-3 - TRBV18
CASSFTGSQPYEQYF TGCGCCAGCAGCTTTACAGGGAGCCAACCCTACGAGCAGTACTTC - TRBJ2-7 - TRBV5-1
CASSQDRGVRNEQFF TGTGCCAGCTCACAGGACAGGGGGGTTCGCAATGAGCAGTTCTTC TRBD1 TRBJ2-1 - TRBV18
CASSYTASGGNEQFF TGTGCCAGCAGTTACACCGCTAGCGGGGGGAATGAGCAGTTCTTC TRBD2 TRBJ2-1 few TRBV6-5
CASSLAAQEGYEQFF TGCGCCAGCAGCTTGGCCGCACAGGAGGGGTATGAGCAGTTCTTC - TRBJ2-1 - TRBV5-1
CASRYDRNYGYTF TGTGCCAGCAGATACGACAGGAACTATGGCTACACCTTC - TRBJ1-2 - TRBV6-5
CASRGAGVNNEQFF TGTGCCAGCAGAGGAGCGGGAGTAAACAATGAGCAGTTCTTC TRBD2 TRBJ2-1 - TRBV5-6
CASSLQQGGNEQFF TGTGCCAGCAGCTTACAACAGGGGGGGAATGAGCAGTTCTTC - TRBJ2-1 - TRBV7-2
CASSQDSRGRGEQYF TGCGCCAGCAGCCAAGATTCCAGGGGACGGGGCGAGCAGTACTTC - TRBJ2-7 - TRBV4-3
CASTPETGRASNQPQHF TGTGCCAGTACCCCCGAGACAGGCAGGGCTAGCAATCAGCCCCAGCATTTT - TRBJ1-5 - TRBV19
CASSSQGALGYTF TGTGCCAGCAGTTCACAGGGGGCGCTGGGCTACACCTTC TRBD1 TRBJ1-2 - TRBV27
CASSRGPSSYNEQFF TGTGCCAGCAGTAGGGGTCCGAGCTCCTACAATGAGCAGTTCTTC - TRBJ2-1 few TRBV6-5
CASSLVAGGEQFF TGTGCCAGCAGCTTGGTAGCGGGGGGGGAGCAGTTCTTC TRBD2 TRBJ2-1 - TRBV5-4
CASSQGPAGTTGSTEAFF TGCGCCAGCAGCCAAGGCCCCGCAGGGACAACTGGCAGCACTGAAGCTTTCTTT - TRBJ1-1 - TRBV4-3
CASSGSVLYGYTF TGTGCCAGCAGTGGCAGCGTACTCTATGGCTACACCTTC - TRBJ1-2 - TRBV27
CASSFRGSGYTF TGCGCCAGCAGCTTCAGGGGTTCTGGCTACACCTTC - TRBJ1-2 - TRBV4-3
CASSGAVSSYNEQFF TGTGCCAGCAGTGGGGCAGTGAGCTCCTACAATGAGCAGTTCTTC - TRBJ2-1 - TRBV6-1
CAISDLAVSSYEQYF TGTGCCATCAGTGACCTAGCGGTAAGCTCCTACGAGCAGTACTTC TRBD2 TRBJ2-7 - TRBV10-3